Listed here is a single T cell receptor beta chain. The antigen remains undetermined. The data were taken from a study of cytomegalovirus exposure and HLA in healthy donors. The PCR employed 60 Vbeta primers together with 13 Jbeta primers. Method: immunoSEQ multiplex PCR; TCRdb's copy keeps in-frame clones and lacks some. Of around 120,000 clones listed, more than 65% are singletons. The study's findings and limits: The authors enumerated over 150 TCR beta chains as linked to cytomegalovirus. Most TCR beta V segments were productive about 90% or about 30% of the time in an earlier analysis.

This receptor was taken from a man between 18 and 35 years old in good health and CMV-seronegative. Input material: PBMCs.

The CDR3 loop reads CASSRQGLSNQPQHF. The CDR3 coding sequence is TGTGCCAGCAGTAGACAGGGGCTGAGCAATCAGCCCCAGCATTTT. The rearrangement joins TRBV2 to TRBJ1-5, with 8 positions matching TRBD1. The germline V gene encodes CDR1 SNHLY and CDR2 FYNNEI. The CDR3 extends over 15 amino acids. Trimming took 5 bases from V and 1 from J; bases not matched to a gene: 4.